Each of the 20 T cell receptor beta chains below was sequenced from the same sample in a study of cytomegalovirus exposure and HLA in healthy donors. Primers for the PCR totalled 60 Vbeta and 13 Jbeta. Data came from immunoSEQ multiplex PCR; TCRdb stores just in-frame clones and leaves some out. This sample has 170,000 or so clones, with roughly 80% found just once. The source material was PBMCs. The origin of the receptors is a man in his fifties or sixties in good health and CMV-seronegative.

The chain combines TRBV28 with TRBJ1-1; D perhaps matches TRBD1 (5 bases). The CDR3 length is 15 residues. From germline, CDR1 is MDHEN and CDR2 SYDVKM. Trimming cost V 10 bases and J 0 bases, with 18 bases left between them. Here the CDR3 reads CATLNQGFMNTEAFF. The CDR3 region has the DNA TGTGCCACCCTTAACCAGGGATTCATGAACACTGAAGCTTTCTTT.

The chain uses TRBV11-2 and TRBJ2-7; 12 nucleotides line up with TRBD2. V was pared by 4 bases and J by 5 bases, with 18 bases of the junction left unmatched. CDR1 is SGHAT, CDR2 FQNNGV, per germline. This CDR3 has 19 residues. The CDR3 nucleotides are TGTGCCAGCAGCTCAAAACGGATGAAGCTAGCGGGGGGGATCAACGAGCAGTACTTC. It specifies CASSSKRMKLAGGINEQYF.

In its sample, this clone was seen a few times. J is TRBJ2-7 and V is TRBV6-5, with D possibly TRBD1 on 6 matching bases. V lost 4 bases to trimming and J lost 1 base, with 11 bases between them. The CDR3 runs to 14 residues. Per the germline V gene, CDR1 is MNHEY and CDR2 is SVGAGI. In DNA, the CDR3 is TGTGCCAGCAGTTCTACGGGACAATCCTACGAGCAGTACTTC. It codes for CASSSTGQSYEQYF.

The chain recombines TRBV18 with TRBJ2-7; D gene ambiguous. Germline CDR1 and CDR2: KGHSH and LQKENI. The ends were cut back, 3 bases at V and 2 bases at J, with 8 bases in the middle. The CDR3 has 13 residues. As DNA, the CDR3 is TGTGCCAGCTCACCTAGGCAGGCCTACGAGCAGTACTTC. Residues: CASSPRQAYEQYF.

In DNA form, the CDR3 reads TGTGCCAGCAGCTTGGCCTCCCAGGAGGGTGAAGCTTTCTTT. Translated, it gives CASSLASQEGEAFF. This chain joins TRBV5-6 and TRBJ1-1; D uncertain. Per germline, CDR1 SGHDT and CDR2 YYEEEE. CDR3 size: 14 residues. Trimming stripped 0 bases from V and 7 bases from J, with 13 bases between.

The chain employs TRBV11-2 and TRBJ2-3, with TRBD2 matching 9 bases. Germline V CDR1 and CDR2: SGHAT, FQNNGV. With V trimmed by 5 bases and J by 2 bases, 8 bases remained unmatched. This CDR3 contains 16 residues. CDR3 region: CASSPLAGTNTDTQYF. Written as DNA, the CDR3 is TGTGCCAGCAGCCCGCTAGCGGGGACAAACACAGATACGCAGTATTTT.

The V call is TRBV15, the J call TRBJ2-3; TRBD2 matches at 8 bases. Germline CDR1 and CDR2: LNHNV and YYDKDF (reference sequence). CDR3 length equals 22 residues. V lost 6 bases and J lost 1; bases outside the gene matches: 27. The CDR3 here is CATSRRESLGLALPGGTDTQYF. CDR3 coding DNA: TGTGCCACCAGTCGACGGGAGTCTTTAGGACTAGCTCTGCCGGGAGGCACAGATACGCAGTATTTT.

This chain joins TRBV10-3 and TRBJ1-2; tentative D call: TRBD1 (5 bases). CDR3 size: 12 residues. Trimming stripped 10 bases from V and 7 bases from J, with 16 bases between. CDR1 is ENHRY and CDR2 is SYGVKD in the germline V gene. The chain's CDR3 is CATRSGSGGYTF. The CDR3 coding sequence is TGTGCCACTCGGTCAGGGTCGGGTGGCTACACCTTC.

This chain connects TRBV18 to TRBJ2-6; 9 nucleotides align to TRBD1. The CDR3 covers 16 residues. Trimming cost V 6 bases and J 1 base; bases outside gene matches: 4. Germline values: CDR1 KGHSH, CDR2 LQKENI. The DNA for the CDR3 is TGTGCCAGCTCCCGACAGGGGGGGTCTGGGGCCAACGTCCTGACTTTC. As protein: CASSRQGGSGANVLTF. Using reference TRBV18 and TRBJ2-6 for the parts outside the CDR3, the full variable domain is NAGVMQNPRHLVRRRGQEARLRCSPMKGHSHVYWYRQLPEEGLKFMVYLQKENIIDESGMPKERFSAEFPKEGPSILRIQQVVRGDSAAYFCASSRQGGSGANVLTFGAGSRLTVL.

The V and J genes are TRBV6-4 and TRBJ2-7; D unresolved. The V end lost 3 bases, the J end lost 2 bases, and 11 bases lay between the germline ends. The CDR3 loop spans 14 amino acids. Germline CDR1 reads MRHNA; CDR2 reads SNTAGT. The DNA of the CDR3 is TGTGCCAGCAGTGATAGTCGCTCCGCCTACGAGCAGTACTTC. It yields the protein CASSDSRSAYEQYF.

V and J are TRBV4-2 and TRBJ2-7; perhaps TRBD2 as D (6 bases). The CDR3 sequence is 16 residues long. CDR1 LGHNA and CDR2 YNFKEQ come from the germline V gene. The ends were cut back, 0 bases at V and 3 bases at J, with 15 bases in the middle. The CDR3 nucleotides are TGTGCCAGCAGCCAAGACAGAGGAGGGACGCACTACGAGCAGTACTTC. Its translation: CASSQDRGGTHYEQYF.

This clone appeared a single time. This sequence joins TRBV4-2 and TRBJ2-3, with D maybe TRBD2 (6 bases). This CDR3 has 16 residues. Trimming cost V 1 base and J 0 bases, with 11 bases left between them. Germline-derived CDR1 and CDR2 are LGHNA and YNFKEQ. The CDR3: CASSQGAGLSTDTQYF. Here the CDR3 DNA reads TGTGCCAGCAGCCAAGGAGCGGGCCTAAGCACAGATACGCAGTATTTT.

The genes are TRBV7-6 and TRBJ1-6; D remains ambiguous. Trimming removed 4 bases from V and 8 bases from J, with 18 bases in between. Germline V gene data show CDR1 as SGHVS and CDR2 as FNYEAQ. This CDR3 is 16 amino acids long. CDR3 nucleotides: TGTGCCAGCAGCTCACTGGAGGCCCACCCAGATTCACCCCTCCACTTT. Protein: CASSSLEAHPDSPLHF.

This clone was counted a single time. This sequence joins TRBV19 and TRBJ2-1, with 14 bases identical to TRBD2. This CDR3 contains 20 residues. V trimming: 6 bases; J trimming: 1 base; junction bases outside the gene matches: 14. Germline CDR1 LNHDA, CDR2 SQIVND (reference sequence). This chain's CDR3 is CASSQPRLAGGPGSYNEQFF. Written as DNA, the CDR3 is TGTGCCAGTAGCCAGCCAAGACTAGCGGGGGGGCCCGGTTCCTACAATGAGCAGTTCTTC. Complete variable domain (other parts from reference TRBV19 and TRBJ2-1): DGGITQSPKYLFRKEGQNVTLSCEQNLNHDAMYWYRQDPGQGLRLIYYSQIVNDFQKGDIAEGYSVSREKKESFPLTVTSAQKNPTAFYLCASSQPRLAGGPGSYNEQFFGPGTRLTVL.

The chain links TRBV7-8 to TRBJ1-6; D possibly corresponds to TRBD1 (6 bases). V was shortened by 6 bases and J by 3 bases, with 12 bases between the two germline ends. The CDR3 has 15 amino acids. Germline assignment: CDR1 SGHVS and CDR2 FQNEAQ. CDR3 loop: CASRQGVLYNSPLHF. The CDR3 coding sequence is TGTGCCAGCAGACAGGGTGTTCTCTATAATTCACCCCTCCACTTT. Looking up the rest from reference TRBV7-8 and TRBJ1-6 gives the full variable domain: GAGVSQSPRYKVAKRGQDVALRCDPISGHVSLFWYQQALGQGPEFLTYFQNEAQLDKSGLPSDRFFAERPEGSVSTLKIQRTQQEDSAVYLCASRQGVLYNSPLHFGNGTRLTVT.

The gene calls are TRBV18 and TRBJ2-5; 7 nucleotides match TRBD2. Trimming cost V 4 bases and J 5 bases; bases outside gene matches: 16. Germline V gives CDR1 KGHSH, CDR2 LQKENI. This CDR3 has 17 residues. Written as DNA, the CDR3 is TGTGCCAGCTCACACGTTGGTGCTGGCGGGAGCGGGGAGACCCAGTACTTC. Amino acids: CASSHVGAGGSGETQYF.

The V and J genes are TRBV15 and TRBJ2-7; D possibly corresponds to TRBD2 (5 bases). V lost 0 bases, J lost 2 bases, and 11 bases lay in between. The CDR3 totals 15 residues. Germline values: CDR1 LNHNV, CDR2 YYDKDF (reference sequence). The CDR3, as DNA: TGTGCCACCAGCAGAGATGCGGGTATCCCCTACGAGCAGTACTTC. Amino acids: CATSRDAGIPYEQYF. Full variable domain (missing parts from reference TRBV15 and TRBJ2-7): DAMVIQNPRYQVTQFGKPVTLSCSQTLNHNVMYWYQQKSSQAPKLLFHYYDKDFNNEADTPDNFQSRRPNTSFCFLDIRSPGLGDTAMYLCATSRDAGIPYEQYFGPGTRLTVT.

The chain carries TRBV9 and TRBJ1-3, with D perhaps matching TRBD1 (6 bases). The V end was cut by 0 bases, the J end by 0 bases, with 10 bases between. This CDR3 contains 16 residues. Germline loops: CDR1 SGDLS, CDR2 YYNGEE. In DNA form, the CDR3 reads TGTGCCAGCAGCGTAGCCGGGACACCCTCTGGAAACACCATATATTTT. Translating gives CASSVAGTPSGNTIYF.

The J gene is TRBJ2-4, the V gene TRBV15; D remains ambiguous. The CDR3 loop spans 15 amino acids. V was clipped by 3 bases and J by 4 bases, with 13 bases between them. Germline V gene data show CDR1 as LNHNV and CDR2 as YYDKDF (reference sequence). CDR3 bases: TGTGCCACCAGCAGGGAGACCGGGTCGAAAAACATTCAGTACTTC. Residues: CATSRETGSKNIQYF.

The chain employs TRBV30 and TRBJ1-2; 7 bases match TRBD1. Trimming at V came to 8 bases and at J to 3 bases, leaving 12 bases not matched to a gene. There are 14 residues in the CDR3. The germline V gene has CDR1 GTSNPN and CDR2 SVGIG (reference sequence). The CDR3 DNA sequence: TGTGCCGCCTCGTCCTCCGGGACAGACTATGGCTACACCTTC. This translates into CAASSSGTDYGYTF.